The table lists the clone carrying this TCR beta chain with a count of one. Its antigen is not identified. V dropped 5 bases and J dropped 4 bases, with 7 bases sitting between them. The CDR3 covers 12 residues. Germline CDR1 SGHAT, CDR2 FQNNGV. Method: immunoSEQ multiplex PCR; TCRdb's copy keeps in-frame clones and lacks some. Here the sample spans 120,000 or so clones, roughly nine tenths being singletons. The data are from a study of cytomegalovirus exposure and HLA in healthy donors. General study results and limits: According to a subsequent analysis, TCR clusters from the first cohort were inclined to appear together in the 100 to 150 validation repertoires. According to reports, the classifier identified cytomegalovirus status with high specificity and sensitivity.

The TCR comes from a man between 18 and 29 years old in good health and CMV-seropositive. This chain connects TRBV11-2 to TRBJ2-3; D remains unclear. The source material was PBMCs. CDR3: CASSARPDTQYF. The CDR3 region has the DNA TGTGCCAGCAGCGCCAGGCCAGATACGCAGTATTTT.